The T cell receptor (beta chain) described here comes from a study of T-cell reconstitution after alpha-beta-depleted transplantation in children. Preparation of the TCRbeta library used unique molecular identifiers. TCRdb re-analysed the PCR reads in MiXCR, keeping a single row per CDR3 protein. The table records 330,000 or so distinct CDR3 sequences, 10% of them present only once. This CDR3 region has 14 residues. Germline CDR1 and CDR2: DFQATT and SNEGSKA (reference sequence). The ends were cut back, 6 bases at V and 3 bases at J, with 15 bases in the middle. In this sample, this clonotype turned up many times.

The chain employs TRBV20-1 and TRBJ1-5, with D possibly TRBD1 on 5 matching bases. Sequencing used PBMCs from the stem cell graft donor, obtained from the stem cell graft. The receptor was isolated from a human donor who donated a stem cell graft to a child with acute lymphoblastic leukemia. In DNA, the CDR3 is TGCAGTGCCCAGAAGAGGGACCCCAATCAGCCCCAGCATTTT. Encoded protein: CSAQKRDPNQPQHF.